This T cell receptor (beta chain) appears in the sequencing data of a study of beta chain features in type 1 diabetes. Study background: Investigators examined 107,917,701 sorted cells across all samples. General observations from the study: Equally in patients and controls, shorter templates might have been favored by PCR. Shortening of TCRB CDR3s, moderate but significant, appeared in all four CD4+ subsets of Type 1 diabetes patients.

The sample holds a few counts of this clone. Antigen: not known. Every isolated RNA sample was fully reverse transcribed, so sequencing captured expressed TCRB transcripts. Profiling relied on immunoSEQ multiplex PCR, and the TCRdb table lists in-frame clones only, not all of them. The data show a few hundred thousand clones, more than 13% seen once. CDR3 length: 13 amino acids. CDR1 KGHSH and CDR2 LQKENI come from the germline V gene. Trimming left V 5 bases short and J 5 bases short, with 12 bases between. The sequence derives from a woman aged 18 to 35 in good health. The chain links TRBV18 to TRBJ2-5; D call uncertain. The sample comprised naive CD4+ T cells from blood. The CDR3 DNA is TGTGCCAGCTCATCTTACTTATCTGAGACCCAGTACTTC. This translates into CASSSYLSETQYF. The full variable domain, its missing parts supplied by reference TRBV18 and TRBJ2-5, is NAGVMQNPRHLVRRRGQEARLRCSPMKGHSHVYWYRQLPEEGLKFMVYLQKENIIDESGMPKERFSAEFPKEGPSILRIQQVVRGDSAAYFCASSSYLSETQYFGPGTRLLVL.